The 31 T cell receptor beta chains reported below all come from one sample, sequenced in a study of shared clonotypes between healthy human individuals. Sequencing was performed with immunoSEQ multiplex PCR; in TCRdb, only in-frame clones are kept and a portion is missing. The sample contains roughly 660,000 clones, less than 95% of which appear only once. The sample taken for sequencing was memory CD8+ T cells from PBMCs. As for subset: CD45RO+ cells pooled with CCR7-negative TemRA cells. These TCRs come from a man younger than 35 in good health. Some clones in this sample may be carry-over from other donors' samples.

This clone came up once. The chain couples TRBV6-5 to TRBJ2-6, with D unclear. Trimming removed 8 bases at V and 0 bases at J, with 11 bases between. The CDR3 has 15 residues. CDR1 is MNHEY and CDR2 is SVGAGI in the germline V gene. CDR3 bases: TGTGCCAGCTCATCAGAATACTCTGGGGCCAACGTCCTGACTTTC. It is translated as CASSSEYSGANVLTF.

The V and J genes are TRBV10-3 and TRBJ2-5; D is perhaps TRBD1 (6 bases). V lost 3 bases, J lost 2 bases, and 13 bases lay in between. This CDR3 contains 15 residues. Germline V gives CDR1 ENHRY, CDR2 SYGVKD. The CDR3 reads CAISDWAGTQETQYF. Written as DNA, the CDR3 is TGTGCCATCAGTGATTGGGCAGGGACACAAGAGACCCAGTACTTC.

V and J are TRBV2 and TRBJ2-7; TRBD2 matches at 11 bases. J lost 6 bases, V lost 8 bases, and 12 bases had no gene match. This CDR3 has 15 residues. Germline V gene data show CDR1 as SNHLY and CDR2 as FYNNEI. CDR3 nucleotide sequence: TGTGCCAGCTATACCGGGACTAGCGGATTCGGCGAGCAGTACTTC. Translation: CASYTGTSGFGEQYF.

V is TRBV6-6 and J is TRBJ2-7; no clear D gene. The germline CDR1 and CDR2 sequences are MNHNY and SVGAGI (reference sequence). The CDR3 is 11 residues long. V lost 0 bases and J lost 7, with 4 bases in between. CDR3 DNA: TGTGCCAGCAGTTACTCGTGGGAGCAGTACTTC. This translates into CASSYSWEQYF.

CDR3 sequence (DNA): TGCGCCAGCAGCCAAATCCCGTTGTTAGCAGATAACTATGGCTACACCTTC. It is translated as CASSQIPLLADNYGYTF. The gene calls are TRBV4-1 and TRBJ1-2; D ambiguous. Germline V gene lookup returns CDR1 MGHRA and CDR2 YSYEKL. CDR3 length: 17 amino acids. The germline V and J ends were trimmed by 2 bases and 1 base, with 17 bases remaining between them.

This chain joins TRBV9 and TRBJ1-5, with 9 bases identical to TRBD1. Germline loops: CDR1 SGDLS, CDR2 YYNGEE. CDR3 length: 14 amino acids. Trimming removed 3 bases from V and 9 bases from J; junction bases left unmatched: 7. Here the CDR3 reads CASSEGGTGTPQHF. DNA of the CDR3: TGTGCCAGCAGCGAGGGGGGGACAGGGACGCCCCAGCATTTT.

This sequence joins TRBV27 and TRBJ2-7; D gene uncertain. The CDR3 has 15 residues. Trimming took 6 bases from V and 5 from J, leaving 20 bases between them. Germline V gives CDR1 MNHEY, CDR2 SMNVEV (reference sequence). The chain's CDR3 is CASSPPNRAGDEQYF. The CDR3 DNA sequence: TGTGCCAGCAGCCCGCCAAACAGAGCCGGAGACGAGCAGTACTTC.

The chain has TRBV25-1 and TRBJ2-7; D may be TRBD1 or TRBD2 (5 bases each). The CDR3 is 14 amino acids. The germline V gene has CDR1 MGHDK and CDR2 SYGVNS. V lost 4 bases and J lost 7, with 17 bases in between. Here the CDR3 DNA reads TGTGCCAGCAGTGGCCCGGGACCCCATCCGGAGCAGTACTTC. Translated, it gives CASSGPGPHPEQYF.

This clone was seen once. The chain recombines TRBV11-3 with TRBJ2-1; perhaps TRBD2 as D (6 bases). With 1 base removed from V and 4 bases from J, the gap between germline ends came to 17 bases. Germline assignment: CDR1 SGHNT and CDR2 YENEEA. The CDR3 spans 17 residues. CDR3 bases: TGTGCCAGCAGCTTAGGTGGAGGGCCCTTCACTTACAATGAGCAGTTCTTC. Protein product: CASSLGGGPFTYNEQFF.

J is TRBJ2-5 and V is TRBV7-9, with D unclear. Germline loops: CDR1 SEHNR, CDR2 FQNEAQ (reference sequence). Trimming took off 3 bases at V and 5 bases at J, with 10 bases between the two ends. The CDR3 spans 13 residues. The CDR3 nucleotides read TGTGCCAGCAGCTTTATCCCCGGGGAGACCCAGTACTTC. Its protein is CASSFIPGETQYF.

This chain connects TRBV21-1 to TRBJ2-2; TRBD1 is the table's D call and was not checked against the DNA. TRBV21-1 is a pseudogene. This CDR3 spans 15 amino acids. The CDR3 bases are TGTGCCAGCAGCAAAGTGCAGGGGGGCACCGGGGAGCTGTTTTTT. This sequence encodes CASSKVQGGTGELFF.

This clone was observed once. This chain joins TRBV5-4 and TRBJ2-7, with 9 positions matching TRBD1. Germline CDR1 SGHNT, CDR2 YYREEE (reference sequence). This CDR3 comprises 14 residues. Unmatched junction bases numbered 6, after V lost 5 bases and J lost 3 bases. Written as DNA, the CDR3 is TGTGCCAGCAGTCTGGACAGGGGAGGCTACGAGCAGTACTTC. Amino acids: CASSLDRGGYEQYF.

CDR3 in DNA: TGTGCCAGCAGCAATCGGGACCGCCTAGGGGAGCTGTTTTTT. This gives the protein CASSNRDRLGELFF. The V and J genes are TRBV7-9 and TRBJ2-2; possibly TRBD1 or TRBD2 for D (5 bases each). Germline assignment: CDR1 SEHNR and CDR2 FQNEAQ (reference sequence). The CDR3 length is 14 residues. V was shortened by 5 bases and J by 8 bases, with 15 bases between the two germline ends. Filled out from reference TRBV7-9 and TRBJ2-2, the complete variable domain reads DTGVSQNPRHKITKRGQNVTFRCDPISEHNRLYWYRQTLGQGPEFLTYFQNEAQLEKSRLLSDRFSAERPKGSFSTLEIQRTEQGDSAMYLCASSNRDRLGELFFGEGSRLTVL.

This chain links TRBV27 with TRBJ2-3; 12 bases align to TRBD2. The junction had 16 bases not matched to a gene; V was cut back by 3 bases and J by 6 bases. The CDR3 is 19 residues long. The germline gives CDR1 MNHEY, CDR2 SMNVEV (reference sequence). CDR3 nucleotide sequence: TGTGCCAGCAGTTTTAACACCCTCCCTAGCGGGAGGGCCAAGGATACGCAGTATTTT. It specifies CASSFNTLPSGRAKDTQYF.

Comment on this clone: Other DNA sequences of this sample code for an identical CDR3. The chain couples TRBV18 to TRBJ1-1; D not certain. The length of the CDR3 is 13 residues. The germline V gene has CDR1 KGHSH and CDR2 LQKENI. V lost 0 bases to trimming and J lost 5 bases, with 7 bases between them. This CDR3 reads CASSPPSGTEAFF. DNA of the CDR3: TGTGCCAGCTCACCACCGTCGGGGACTGAAGCTTTCTTT.

The count of this clone is one. This sequence joins TRBV5-6 and TRBJ2-4; TRBD2 matches at 7 bases. The J segment lost 7 bases and the V segment lost 6 bases, leaving 13 bases of the junction unmatched. CDR3 size: 15 residues. Germline CDR1 reads SGHDT; CDR2 reads YYEEEE. The CDR3 DNA sequence: TGTGCCAGCACGACCTCGTTGGGGGGGAGGAACATTCAGTACTTC. Amino acid sequence: CASTTSLGGRNIQYF.

The rearrangement links TRBV27 to TRBJ2-4; maybe TRBD2 (6 bases). The CDR3 totals 14 residues. The germline CDR1 and CDR2 sequences are MNHEY and SMNVEV (reference sequence). Trimming stripped 5 bases from V and 11 bases from J, with 19 bases between. CDR3 region: CASSAEGLVGVQYF. The CDR3 DNA reads as TGTGCCAGCAGTGCCGAGGGACTCGTGGGCGTTCAGTACTTC.

As concerns this clone: The same CDR3 is also encoded by other DNA sequences in this sample. V and J are TRBV19 and TRBJ1-1; D gene unclear. The V gene lost 1 base and the J gene lost 1 base, with 4 bases spanning the gap. The CDR3 is 13 amino acids. In germline, CDR1 is LNHDA, CDR2 SQIVND (reference sequence). The CDR3 DNA sequence: TGTGCCAGTAGTATAGGGGCGAACACTGAAGCTTTCTTT. It translates to CASSIGANTEAFF.

V is TRBV6-5 and J is TRBJ2-7, with TRBD2 identical over 10 bases. Germline values: CDR1 MNHEY, CDR2 SVGAGI. The CDR3 sequence is 14 residues long. Trimming at V came to 10 bases and at J to 5 bases, leaving 11 bases not matched to a gene. The CDR3 sequence is CATTRASGSDEQYF. The DNA of the CDR3 is TGTGCCACCACCCGGGCTAGCGGGAGCGACGAGCAGTACTTC.

The sample holds one count of this clone. The chain couples TRBV7-9 to TRBJ2-5; tentatively, D is TRBD2 (6 bases). Judging by the DNA end, TRBJ2-7 fits better; the J call may be wrong. CDR3 length: 15 residues. Per the germline V gene, CDR1 is SEHNR and CDR2 is FQNEAQ (reference sequence). The CDR3 sequence: CASSLGDLSSYEQYF. As DNA, the CDR3 is TGTGCCAGCAGCTTAGGGGACTTGAGCTCCTACGAGCAGTACTTC.

The CDR3, as DNA: TGTGCCAGCAGTTACTCGTTGGCTGGGAGAACCTACGAGCAGTACTTC. It is translated as CASSYSLAGRTYEQYF. This chain joins TRBV6-5 and TRBJ2-7, with a tentative D call TRBD2 (5 bases). Germline V gene lookup returns CDR1 MNHEY and CDR2 SVGAGI. Trimming removed 0 bases at V and 2 bases at J, with 14 bases between. The CDR3 covers 16 residues.

J is TRBJ2-3 and V is TRBV28; 8 bases agree with TRBD2. The CDR3 consists of 17 residues. The germline V gene has CDR1 MDHEN and CDR2 SYDVKM. J lost 0 bases, V lost 4 bases, and 9 bases had no gene match. CDR3 nucleotide sequence: TGTGCCAGCAGTTCCTTGGGTGCTAGCGGGAGCACAGATACGCAGTATTTT. It is translated as CASSSLGASGSTDTQYF.

J is TRBJ2-5 and V is TRBV4-3; TRBD1 matches 9 bases. V lost 4 bases to trimming and J lost 1 base; unmatched junction nucleotides: 7. The CDR3 covers 16 residues. Germline V gene data show CDR1 as LGHNA and CDR2 as YSLEER. The CDR3 spells CASSRLQGAPQETQYF. CDR3 DNA sequence: TGCGCCAGCAGCCGATTACAGGGGGCGCCCCAAGAGACCCAGTACTTC.

The chain couples TRBV28 to TRBJ1-2; 12 bases are a match to TRBD1. CDR3 length: 15 residues. Losses at the gene ends were 3 bases for V and 8 bases for J; bases not matched to a gene: 7. The germline CDR1 and CDR2 sequences are MDHEN and SYDVKM. CDR3 region: CASSFRGTGGGGYTF. DNA for the CDR3: TGTGCCAGCAGTTTTCGTGGGACAGGGGGCGGCGGCTACACCTTC.

CDR3 bases: TGTGCCAGCAGCTTTTGGACAGGGGGCGATGAGCAGTTCTTC. This sequence encodes CASSFWTGGDEQFF. The chain couples TRBV11-1 to TRBJ2-1; TRBD1 agrees at 11 bases. The CDR3 totals 14 residues. The junction had 3 bases not matched to a gene; V was cut back by 3 bases and J by 8 bases. Germline assignment: CDR1 SGHAT and CDR2 FQDESV (reference sequence).

This chain joins TRBV9 and TRBJ2-5, with 8 bases fitting TRBD2. CDR1 and CDR2 from the germline V gene are SGDLS and YYNGEE. The V and J ends lost 6 bases and 1 base, in that order; junction bases with no gene match: 17. CDR3 length: 18 residues. CDR3 DNA: TGTGCCAGCAACTTGAACCCTCTGAGCGGGAGCACCCAAGAGACCCAGTACTTC. It encodes CASNLNPLSGSTQETQYF.

This sequence joins TRBV6-4 and TRBJ1-1, with D perhaps matching TRBD1 (5 bases). The ends were cut back, 6 bases at V and 0 bases at J, with 14 bases in the middle. In germline, CDR1 is MRHNA, CDR2 SNTAGT. The CDR3 totals 15 residues. This CDR3 reads CASRDNRLMNTEAFF. The DNA of the CDR3 is TGTGCCAGCAGGGACAACAGGCTCATGAACACTGAAGCTTTCTTT.

The chain uses TRBV11-2 and TRBJ1-2; TRBD1 agrees at 7 bases. V lost 4 bases and J lost 1; bases outside the gene matches: 9. CDR3 length: 16 amino acids. CDR1 and CDR2 from the germline V gene are SGHAT and FQNNGV. CDR3 loop: CASSYGTAFLNYGYTF. Written as DNA, the CDR3 is TGTGCCAGCAGCTACGGGACAGCCTTCCTTAACTATGGCTACACCTTC.

V is TRBV7-7 and J is TRBJ2-4, with 9 nucleotides matching TRBD1. There are 21 residues in the CDR3. The V gene's germline CDR1 is SSHAT and CDR2 FNYEAQ (reference sequence). V trimming: 2 bases; J trimming: 0 bases; junction bases outside the gene matches: 17. CDR3 sequence reads: CASSLPRDRAHTSLAKNIQYF. The CDR3 coding sequence is TGTGCCAGCAGCTTACCACGGGACAGGGCACACACTTCTCTAGCCAAAAACATTCAGTACTTC.

The rearrangement uses TRBV29-1 and TRBJ1-2, with TRBD1 as a possible D gene (5 bases). The CDR3 contains 12 residues. CDR1 SQVTM and CDR2 ANQGSEA come from the germline V gene. V lost 8 bases and J 3 bases, leaving 13 bases between the germline ends. This CDR3 reads CSIKTAYYGYTF. In DNA, the CDR3 is TGCAGCATTAAGACAGCTTACTATGGCTACACCTTC.

V is TRBV27 and J is TRBJ2-2; TRBD1 matches 10 bases. This CDR3 region has 18 residues. Trimming removed 4 bases from V and 4 bases from J; junction bases left unmatched: 12. Germline V gene data show CDR1 as MNHEY and CDR2 as SMNVEV (reference sequence). The CDR3 DNA reads TGTGCCAGCAGTTCCCTCAACTCCTGGACAGGGGGCACCGGGGAGCTGTTTTTT. It yields the protein CASSSLNSWTGGTGELFF.